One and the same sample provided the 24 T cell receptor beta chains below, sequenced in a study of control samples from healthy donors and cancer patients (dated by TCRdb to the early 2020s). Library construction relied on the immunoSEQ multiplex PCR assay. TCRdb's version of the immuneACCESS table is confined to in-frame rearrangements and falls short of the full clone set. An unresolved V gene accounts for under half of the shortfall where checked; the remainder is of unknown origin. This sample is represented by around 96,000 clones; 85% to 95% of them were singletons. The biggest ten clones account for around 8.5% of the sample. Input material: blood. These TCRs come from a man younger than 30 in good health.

The CDR3 loop reads CSALGWNEQFF. In DNA form, the CDR3 reads TGCAGTGCCCTAGGGTGGAATGAGCAGTTCTTC. The chain uses TRBV20-1 and TRBJ2-1, with unresolved D. CDR1 is DFQATT, CDR2 SNEGSKA, per germline (reference sequence). Trimming pared 6 bases from V and 7 bases from J, leaving 10 bases between. The length of the CDR3 is 11 residues.

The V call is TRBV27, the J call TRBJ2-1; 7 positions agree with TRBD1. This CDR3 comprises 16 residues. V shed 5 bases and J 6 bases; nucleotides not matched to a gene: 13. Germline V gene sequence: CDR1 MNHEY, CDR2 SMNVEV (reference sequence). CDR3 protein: CASSPPVDRKTNEQFF. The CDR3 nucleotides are TGTGCCAGCAGTCCCCCCGTGGACAGGAAAACCAATGAGCAGTTCTTC.

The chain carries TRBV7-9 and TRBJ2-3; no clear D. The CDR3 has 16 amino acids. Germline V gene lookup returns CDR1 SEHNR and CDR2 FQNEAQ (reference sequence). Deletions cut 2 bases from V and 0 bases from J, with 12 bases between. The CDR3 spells CASSLTTVSSTDTQYF. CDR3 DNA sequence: TGTGCCAGCAGCTTAACTACTGTATCTAGCACAGATACGCAGTATTTT. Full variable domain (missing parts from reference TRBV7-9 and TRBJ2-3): DTGVSQNPRHKITKRGQNVTFRCDPISEHNRLYWYRQTLGQGPEFLTYFQNEAQLEKSRLLSDRFSAERPKGSFSTLEIQRTEQGDSAMYLCASSLTTVSSTDTQYFGPGTRLTVL.

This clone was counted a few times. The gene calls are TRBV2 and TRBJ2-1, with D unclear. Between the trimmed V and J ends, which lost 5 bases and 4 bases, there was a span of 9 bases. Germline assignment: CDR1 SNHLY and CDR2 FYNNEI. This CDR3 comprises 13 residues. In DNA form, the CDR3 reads TGTGCCAGCAGTCCAAATACGTACAATGAGCAGTTCTTC. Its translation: CASSPNTYNEQFF.

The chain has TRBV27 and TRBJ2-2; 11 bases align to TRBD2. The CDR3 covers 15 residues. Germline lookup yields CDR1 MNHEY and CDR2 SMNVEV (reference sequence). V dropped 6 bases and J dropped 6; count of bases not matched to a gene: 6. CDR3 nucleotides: TGTGCCAGCAGGACCGGGACTAGCGGCGCCGGGGAGCTGTTTTTT. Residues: CASRTGTSGAGELFF.

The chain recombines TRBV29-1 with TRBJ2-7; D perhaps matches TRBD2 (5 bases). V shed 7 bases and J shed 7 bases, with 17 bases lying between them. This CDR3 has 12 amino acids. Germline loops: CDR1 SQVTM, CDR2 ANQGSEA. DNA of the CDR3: TGCAGCGCCGGGGTAGAGGTGCGGGAGCAGTACTTC. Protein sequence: CSAGVEVREQYF.

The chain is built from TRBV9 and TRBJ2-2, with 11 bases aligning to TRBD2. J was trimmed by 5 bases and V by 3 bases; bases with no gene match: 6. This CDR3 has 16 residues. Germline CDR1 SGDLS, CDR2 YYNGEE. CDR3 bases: TGTGCCAGCAGCGCACCGCCTAGCGGGAGGACCGGGGAGCTGTTTTTT. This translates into CASSAPPSGRTGELFF.

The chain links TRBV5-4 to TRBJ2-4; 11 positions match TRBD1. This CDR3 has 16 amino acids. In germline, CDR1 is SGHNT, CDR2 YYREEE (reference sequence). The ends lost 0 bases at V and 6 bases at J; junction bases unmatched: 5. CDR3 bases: TGTGCCAGCAGCTTGGGGGCGGGACAGGGGGGAAACATTCAGTACTTC. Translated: CASSLGAGQGGNIQYF.

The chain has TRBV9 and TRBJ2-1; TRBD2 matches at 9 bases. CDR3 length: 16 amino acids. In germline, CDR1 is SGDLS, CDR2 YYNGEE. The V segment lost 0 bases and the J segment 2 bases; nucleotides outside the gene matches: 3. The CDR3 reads CASSVGLAGTYNEQFF. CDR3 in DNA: TGTGCCAGCAGCGTAGGGCTAGCGGGAACCTACAATGAGCAGTTCTTC.

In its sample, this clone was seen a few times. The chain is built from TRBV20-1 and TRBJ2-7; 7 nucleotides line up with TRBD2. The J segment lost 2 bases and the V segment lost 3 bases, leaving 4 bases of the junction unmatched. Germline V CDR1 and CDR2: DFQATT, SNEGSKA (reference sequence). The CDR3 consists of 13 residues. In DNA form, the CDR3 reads TGCAGTGCTAGTGGCGGGACTACCTACGAGCAGTACTTC. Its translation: CSASGGTTYEQYF.

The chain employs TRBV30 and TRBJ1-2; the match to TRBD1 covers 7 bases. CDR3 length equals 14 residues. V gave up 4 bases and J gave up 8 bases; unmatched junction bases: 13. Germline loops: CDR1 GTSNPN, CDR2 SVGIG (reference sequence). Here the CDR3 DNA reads TGTGCCTGGAACCTTTACAGACAGGGAGGCGGCTACACCTTC. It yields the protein CAWNLYRQGGGYTF.

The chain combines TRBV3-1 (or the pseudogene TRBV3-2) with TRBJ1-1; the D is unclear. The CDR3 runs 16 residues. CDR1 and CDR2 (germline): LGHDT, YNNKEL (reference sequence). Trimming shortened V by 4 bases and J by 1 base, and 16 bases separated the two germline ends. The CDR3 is CASSPTGTIKNTEAFF. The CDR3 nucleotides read TGTGCCAGCAGCCCGACTGGTACTATTAAGAACACTGAAGCTTTCTTT.

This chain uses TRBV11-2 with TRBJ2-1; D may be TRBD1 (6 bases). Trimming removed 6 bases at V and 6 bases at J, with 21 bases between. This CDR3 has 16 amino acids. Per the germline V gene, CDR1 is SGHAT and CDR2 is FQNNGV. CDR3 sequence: CASRPITGYRFNEQFF. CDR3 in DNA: TGTGCCAGCAGGCCCATTACAGGGTATAGATTCAATGAGCAGTTCTTC.

This CDR3 is CASGRGEKLFF. CDR3 DNA sequence: TGTGCCAGCGGACGAGGTGAAAAACTGTTTTTT. The chain couples TRBV25-1 to TRBJ1-4; D not certain. Trimming pared 8 bases from V and 7 bases from J, leaving 8 bases between. Germline lookup yields CDR1 MGHDK and CDR2 SYGVNS. The CDR3 is 11 residues long.

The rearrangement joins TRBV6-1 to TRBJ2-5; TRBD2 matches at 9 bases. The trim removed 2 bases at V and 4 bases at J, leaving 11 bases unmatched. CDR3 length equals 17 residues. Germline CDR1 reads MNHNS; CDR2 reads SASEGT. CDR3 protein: CASSESGGRSLGETQYF. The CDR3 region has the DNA TGTGCCAGCAGTGAAAGCGGGGGGAGGTCCCTGGGAGAGACCCAGTACTTC.

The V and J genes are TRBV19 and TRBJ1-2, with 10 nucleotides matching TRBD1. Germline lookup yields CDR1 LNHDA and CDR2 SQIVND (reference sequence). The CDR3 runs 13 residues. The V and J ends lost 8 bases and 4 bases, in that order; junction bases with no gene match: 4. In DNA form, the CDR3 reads TGTGCCAGTCGACAGGGGGCGAGCTATGGCTACACCTTC. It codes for CASRQGASYGYTF.

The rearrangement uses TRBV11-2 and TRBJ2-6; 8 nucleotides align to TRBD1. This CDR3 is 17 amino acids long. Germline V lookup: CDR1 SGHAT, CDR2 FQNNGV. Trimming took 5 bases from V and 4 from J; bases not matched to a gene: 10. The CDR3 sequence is CASSHGQGRPGANVLTF. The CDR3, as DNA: TGTGCCAGCAGCCACGGACAGGGAAGACCCGGGGCCAACGTCCTGACTTTC.

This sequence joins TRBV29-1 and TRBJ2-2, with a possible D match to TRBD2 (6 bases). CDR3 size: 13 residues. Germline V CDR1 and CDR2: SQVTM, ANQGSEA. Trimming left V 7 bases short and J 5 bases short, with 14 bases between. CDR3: CSAREVSTGELFF. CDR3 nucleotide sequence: TGCAGCGCAAGGGAGGTATCTACCGGGGAGCTGTTTTTT.

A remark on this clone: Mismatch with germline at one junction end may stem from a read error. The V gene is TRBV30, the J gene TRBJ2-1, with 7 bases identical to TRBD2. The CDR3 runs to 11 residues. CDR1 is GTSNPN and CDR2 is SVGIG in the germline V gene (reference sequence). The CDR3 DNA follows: TGCGGTACGGGCGGGAGCAATGAGCAGTTCTTC. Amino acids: CGTGGSNEQFF.

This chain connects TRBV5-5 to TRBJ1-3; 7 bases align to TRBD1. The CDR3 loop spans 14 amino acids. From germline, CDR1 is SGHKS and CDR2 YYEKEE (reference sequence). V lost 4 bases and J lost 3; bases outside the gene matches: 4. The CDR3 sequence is CASSLTGFGNTIYF. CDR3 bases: TGTGCCAGCAGCCTGACAGGGTTTGGAAACACCATATATTTT.

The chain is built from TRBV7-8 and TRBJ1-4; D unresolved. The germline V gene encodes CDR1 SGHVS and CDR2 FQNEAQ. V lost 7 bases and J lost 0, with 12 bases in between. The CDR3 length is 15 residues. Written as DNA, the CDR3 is TGTGCCAGCAACCTCGGGCCAGCAACTAATGAAAAACTGTTTTTT. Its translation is CASNLGPATNEKLFF.

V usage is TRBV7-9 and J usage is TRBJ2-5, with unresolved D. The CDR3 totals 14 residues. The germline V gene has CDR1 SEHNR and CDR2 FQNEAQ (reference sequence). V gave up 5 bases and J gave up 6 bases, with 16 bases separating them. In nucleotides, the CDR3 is TGTGCCAGCAGCCCAACTGCGGATAAGAAGACCCAGTACTTC. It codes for CASSPTADKKTQYF.

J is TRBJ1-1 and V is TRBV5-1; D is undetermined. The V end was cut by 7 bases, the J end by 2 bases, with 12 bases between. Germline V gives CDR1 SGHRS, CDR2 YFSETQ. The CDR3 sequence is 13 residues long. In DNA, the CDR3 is TGCGCCAGCCGCCTTGAGGCCAACACTGAAGCTTTCTTT. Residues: CASRLEANTEAFF.

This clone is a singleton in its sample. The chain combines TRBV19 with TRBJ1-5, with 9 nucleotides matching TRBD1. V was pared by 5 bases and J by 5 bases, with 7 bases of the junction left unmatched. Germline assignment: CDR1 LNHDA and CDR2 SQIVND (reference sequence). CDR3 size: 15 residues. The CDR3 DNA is TGTGCCAGTAGTCCACGGGACAGGGAGGATCAGCCCCAGCATTTT. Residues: CASSPRDREDQPQHF. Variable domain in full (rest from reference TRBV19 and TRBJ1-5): DGGITQSPKYLFRKEGQNVTLSCEQNLNHDAMYWYRQDPGQGLRLIYYSQIVNDFQKGDIAEGYSVSREKKESFPLTVTSAQKNPTAFYLCASSPRDREDQPQHFGDGTRLSIL.